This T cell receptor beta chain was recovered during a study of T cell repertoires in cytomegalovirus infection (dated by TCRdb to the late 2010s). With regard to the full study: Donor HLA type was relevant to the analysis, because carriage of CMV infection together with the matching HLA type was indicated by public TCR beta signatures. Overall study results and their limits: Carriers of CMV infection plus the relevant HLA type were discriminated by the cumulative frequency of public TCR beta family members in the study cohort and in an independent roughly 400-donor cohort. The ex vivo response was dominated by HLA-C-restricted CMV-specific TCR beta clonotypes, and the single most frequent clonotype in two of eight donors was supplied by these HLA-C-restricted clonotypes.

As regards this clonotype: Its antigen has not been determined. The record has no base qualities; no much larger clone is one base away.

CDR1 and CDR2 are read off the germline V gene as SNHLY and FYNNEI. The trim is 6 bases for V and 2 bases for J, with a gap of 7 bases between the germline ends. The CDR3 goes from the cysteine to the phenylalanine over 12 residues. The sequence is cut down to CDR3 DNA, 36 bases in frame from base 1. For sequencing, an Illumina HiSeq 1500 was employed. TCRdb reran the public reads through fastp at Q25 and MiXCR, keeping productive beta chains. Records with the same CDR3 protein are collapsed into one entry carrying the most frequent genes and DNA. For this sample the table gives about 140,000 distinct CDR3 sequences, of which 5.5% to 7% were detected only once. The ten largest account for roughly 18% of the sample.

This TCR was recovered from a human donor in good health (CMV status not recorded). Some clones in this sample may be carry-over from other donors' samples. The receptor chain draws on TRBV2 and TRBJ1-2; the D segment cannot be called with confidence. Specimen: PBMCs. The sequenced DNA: TGTGCCAGCAGGACGCCGAACTATGGCTACACCTTC. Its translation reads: CASRTPNYGYTF.